These 23 T cell receptor beta chains originate from one sample sequenced in a study of blood T cell repertoires in COVID-19. Profiled with immunoSEQ multiplex PCR; TCRdb holds only in-frame clones, not every one. The sample shows 50,000 to 60,000 clones, roughly 80% of them seen only once. The specimen sequenced was peripheral blood. The receptors come from a human donor in a cohort sampled during active or convalescent COVID-19.

This chain connects TRBV18 to TRBJ2-7; 16 bases are a match to TRBD2. The trim removed 3 bases at V and 3 bases at J, leaving 8 bases unmatched. Germline V gene lookup returns CDR1 KGHSH and CDR2 LQKENI. The CDR3 runs to 18 residues. Here the CDR3 reads CASSPTGTSGGERYEQYF. The CDR3 nucleotides are TGTGCCAGCTCACCGACTGGGACTAGCGGGGGGGAGCGCTACGAGCAGTACTTC.

The V gene is TRBV27, the J gene TRBJ1-2; D call uncertain. This CDR3 is built from 14 residues. The ends were cut back, 1 base at V and 4 bases at J, with 10 bases in the middle. Looked up from germline, CDR1 is MNHEY and CDR2 is SMNVEV (reference sequence). As DNA, the CDR3 is TGTGCCAGCAGTTTATATAGATCGAGCTATGGCTACACCTTC. Amino acid sequence: CASSLYRSSYGYTF.

V is TRBV4-3 and J is TRBJ2-5; D may be TRBD1 (6 bases). Per the germline V gene, CDR1 is LGHNA and CDR2 is YSLEER. This CDR3 is 15 amino acids long. V was clipped by 1 base and J by 0 bases, with 9 bases between them. CDR3 amino acids: CASSQATGYQETQYF. CDR3 DNA sequence: TGCGCCAGCAGCCAAGCAACAGGGTACCAAGAGACCCAGTACTTC.

The chain has TRBV9 and TRBJ2-7, with a tentative D call TRBD1 (6 bases). Germline values: CDR1 SGDLS, CDR2 YYNGEE. The CDR3 sequence is 14 residues long. V was trimmed by 4 bases and J by 0 bases, leaving 11 bases between them. Written as DNA, the CDR3 is TGTGCCAGCAGCCGGACAGCGTCCTCCTACGAGCAGTACTTC. Amino acid sequence: CASSRTASSYEQYF.

The chain carries TRBV7-9 and TRBJ1-4; D remains ambiguous. The CDR3 spans 16 residues. The germline V gene has CDR1 SEHNR and CDR2 FQNEAQ (reference sequence). V was trimmed by 2 bases and J by 3 bases, leaving 13 bases between them. As DNA, the CDR3 is TGTGCCAGCAGCTTAATAATTCTGCAGGCTAATGAAAAACTGTTTTTT. Amino acids: CASSLIILQANEKLFF.

This clone was seen a few times. The genes are TRBV10-3 and TRBJ2-5, with D perhaps matching TRBD1 (6 bases). Germline assignment: CDR1 ENHRY and CDR2 SYGVKD. With 4 bases removed from V and 1 base from J, the gap between germline ends came to 13 bases. The CDR3 loop spans 15 amino acids. The CDR3 protein is CAISVETGVQETQYF. The CDR3 nucleotides read TGTGCCATCAGTGTGGAGACAGGAGTCCAAGAGACCCAGTACTTC.

The chain carries TRBV19 and TRBJ1-3; D is uncertain. V lost 6 bases, J lost 0 bases, and 6 bases lay in between. The CDR3 covers 13 residues. The V gene's germline CDR1 is LNHDA and CDR2 SQIVND (reference sequence). Written as DNA, the CDR3 is TGTGCCAGTAGGCGGGGCTCTGGAAACACCATATATTTT. Amino acids: CASRRGSGNTIYF. Together with reference TRBV19 and TRBJ1-3, the CDR3 gives the full variable domain: DGGITQSPKYLFRKEGQNVTLSCEQNLNHDAMYWYRQDPGQGLRLIYYSQIVNDFQKGDIAEGYSVSREKKESFPLTVTSAQKNPTAFYLCASRRGSGNTIYFGEGSWLTVV.

The rearrangement links TRBV5-5 to TRBJ1-1; 8 bases map to TRBD1. Losses at the gene ends were 3 bases for V and 4 bases for J; bases not matched to a gene: 5. This CDR3 region has 14 residues. Germline CDR1 SGHKS, CDR2 YYEKEE (reference sequence). CDR3: CASSWDRSSTEAFF. CDR3 DNA: TGTGCCAGCAGCTGGGACAGGAGTAGCACTGAAGCTTTCTTT.

V usage is TRBV5-6 and J usage is TRBJ1-2, with 9 bases identical to TRBD1. The CDR3 is 15 amino acids. Unmatched junction bases numbered 6, after V lost 3 bases and J lost 3 bases. Germline CDR1 and CDR2: SGHDT and YYEEEE. CDR3 amino acids: CASSSPDRGDYGYTF. For the CDR3, the DNA is TGTGCCAGCAGCTCCCCGGACAGGGGAGACTATGGCTACACCTTC. The full variable domain, completed using reference TRBV5-6 and TRBJ1-2, is DAGVTQSPTHLIKTRGQQVTLRCSPKSGHDTVSWYQQALGQGPQFIFQYYEEEERQRGNFPDRFSGHQFPNYSSELNVNALLLGDSALYLCASSSPDRGDYGYTFGSGTRLTVV.

DNA for the CDR3: TGTGCCACCAGCAGAGAATTAGGACTAGCGTTCACAGATACGCAGTATTTT. It translates to CATSRELGLAFTDTQYF. This rearrangement joins TRBV15 to TRBJ2-3, with 9 nucleotides matching TRBD2. Germline V gene data show CDR1 as LNHNV and CDR2 as YYDKDF (reference sequence). The V gene end was trimmed by 0 bases and the J gene end by 2 bases; junction bases not matched to a gene: 6. There are 17 residues in the CDR3.

The chain employs TRBV12-3 or TRBV12-4 and TRBJ1-4; D is ambiguous. Trimming cost V 6 bases and J 7 bases, with 12 bases left between them. There are 13 residues in the CDR3. The CDR3 reads CASRPREVEKLFF. The CDR3 region has the DNA TGTGCCAGCAGACCACGGGAGGTTGAAAAACTGTTTTTT.

V and J are TRBV7-9 and TRBJ1-1, with D unresolved. The CDR3 length is 14 residues. Germline CDR1 and CDR2: SEHNR and FQNEAQ (reference sequence). V gave up 6 bases and J gave up 6 bases, with 17 bases separating them. Written as DNA, the CDR3 is TGTGCCAGCAGACCCAGGTCGGTGATCCCTGAAGCTTTCTTT. Protein product: CASRPRSVIPEAFF.

This clone has a single count. The rearrangement joins TRBV6-5 to TRBJ2-2; 9 nucleotides align to TRBD2. Germline CDR1 is MNHEY and CDR2 is SVGAGI. The CDR3 covers 13 residues. J lost 7 bases, V lost 10 bases, and 7 bases had no gene match. CDR3: CATSSGVGGELFF. DNA of the CDR3: TGTGCCACTTCTAGCGGGGTGGGCGGGGAGCTGTTTTTT.

The chain couples TRBV24-1 to TRBJ2-6; 7 bases align to TRBD1. Germline V gene data show CDR1 as KGHDR and CDR2 as SFDVKD. This CDR3 is 17 amino acids long. V dropped 7 bases and J dropped 0; count of bases not matched to a gene: 8. The CDR3 here is CATSPGTARSGANVLTF. CDR3 sequence (DNA): TGTGCCACCAGCCCAGGGACAGCCCGCTCTGGGGCCAACGTCCTGACTTTC.

Only a few counts were recorded for this clone. V is TRBV5-1 and J is TRBJ1-1, with D possibly being TRBD1 (5 bases). The CDR3 consists of 16 residues. The germline V gene encodes CDR1 SGHRS and CDR2 YFSETQ. Trimming took off 0 bases at V and 7 bases at J, with 19 bases between the two ends. The CDR3 region has the DNA TGCGCCAGCAGCTTGGCCTGGGGAGGGGTCCGTGTTGAAGCTTTCTTT. Translation gives CASSLAWGGVRVEAFF.

The chain has TRBV29-1 and TRBJ1-1; D is unclear. From germline, CDR1 is SQVTM and CDR2 ANQGSEA. V was shortened by 7 bases and J by 0 bases, with 9 bases between the two germline ends. The CDR3 consists of 12 residues. The CDR3: CSAISMNTEAFF. The CDR3 DNA is TGCAGCGCCATTAGCATGAACACTGAAGCTTTCTTT.

V gene TRBV28 combines with J gene TRBJ2-7; 9 bases fit TRBD1. J gave up 1 base and V 5 bases, and 6 bases lay outside the gene matches. This CDR3 region has 15 residues. Germline V gives CDR1 MDHEN, CDR2 SYDVKM. In DNA, the CDR3 is TGTGCCAGCAGTCTACACGGACAGGGGTCCTACGAGCAGTACTTC. It is translated as CASSLHGQGSYEQYF.

This sequence joins TRBV7-8 and TRBJ1-5, with a possible D match to TRBD1 (6 bases). With 1 base removed from V and 1 base from J, the gap between germline ends came to 8 bases. In germline, CDR1 is SGHVS, CDR2 FQNEAQ. The CDR3 runs 15 residues. In DNA, the CDR3 is TGTGCCAGCAGCTTAGTCCAGGGGAGCAATCAGCCCCAGCATTTT. It translates to CASSLVQGSNQPQHF.

The rearrangement links TRBV11-2 to TRBJ2-7; TRBD1 matches at 9 bases. The CDR3 has 14 residues. Per germline, CDR1 SGHAT and CDR2 FQNNGV. V shed 5 bases, J shed 5 bases, and the junction held 7 bases outside the gene matches. Written as DNA, the CDR3 is TGTGCCAGCAGCACCGGACAGGGGCCTCACGAGCAGTACTTC. This gives the protein CASSTGQGPHEQYF.

Here the CDR3 reads CASSRWGQGGYTF. The CDR3 DNA reads as TGTGCCAGCAGCCGATGGGGGCAGGGAGGCTACACCTTC. This chain joins TRBV6-2 or TRBV6-3 and TRBJ1-2, with D possibly matching TRBD1 (6 bases). Germline V gene sequence: CDR1 MNHEY, CDR2 SVGEGT. This CDR3 has 13 residues. Trimming took off 6 bases at V and 8 bases at J, with 16 bases between the two ends.

This chain joins TRBV9 and TRBJ1-6; perhaps TRBD1 as D (5 bases). The CDR3 length is 16 residues. With 2 bases removed from V and 6 bases from J, the gap between germline ends came to 15 bases. Germline assignment: CDR1 SGDLS and CDR2 YYNGEE. The CDR3: CASSVGGGYRNSPLHF. The CDR3 DNA reads as TGTGCCAGCAGCGTCGGGGGGGGGTATCGTAATTCACCCCTCCACTTT.

The chain combines TRBV13 with TRBJ1-2; D unresolved. The germline V gene encodes CDR1 PRHDT and CDR2 FYEKMQ (reference sequence). V was shortened by 6 bases and J by 1 base, with 12 bases between the two germline ends. This CDR3 has 14 amino acids. The chain's CDR3 is CASRMRGFNYGYTF. CDR3 coding DNA: TGTGCCAGCAGAATGAGAGGGTTTAACTATGGCTACACCTTC.

This chain uses TRBV12-5 with TRBJ1-1, with 8 bases lining up with TRBD1. V shed 6 bases and J 0 bases; nucleotides not matched to a gene: 12. This CDR3 is 17 amino acids long. Germline V lookup: CDR1 LGHNT, CDR2 FRNRAP. The DNA for the CDR3 is TGTGCTAGTGGGTCTGGACAGGGCGAAGGAGTGAACACTGAAGCTTTCTTT. Encoded protein: CASGSGQGEGVNTEAFF. The variable domain in full, completed from reference TRBV12-5 and TRBJ1-1, reads DARVTQTPRHKVTEMGQEVTMRCQPILGHNTVFWYRQTMMQGLELLAYFRNRAPLDDSGMPKDRFSAEMPDATLATLKIQPSEPRDSAVYFCASGSGQGEGVNTEAFFGQGTRLTVV.